Here is one TCR beta chain with its context. In the authors' workflow: Amplification of reference gene primers was used by the study to estimate nucleated cell counts. Repertoires were generated with immunoSEQ multiplex PCR, while TCRdb's copy carries only in-frame clones and drops some. The V and J calls and clone size come from that table; D and trimming were worked out from the DNA. The table records about 39,000 clones, 80% to 90% of them present only once. The sample originates from a study of blood T cell repertoires in COVID-19. Study as a whole: Specimens from acute and convalescent COVID-19 originated in the United States, Italy and Spain. Sources were T cells, B-cell-depleted T cells, or PBMCs; the material itself was cDNA or gDNA.

CDR1 ENHRY and CDR2 SYGVKD come from the germline V gene. V was clipped by 0 bases and J by 9 bases, with 15 bases between them. This CDR3 comprises 15 residues. The V and J genes are TRBV10-3 and TRBJ2-1; D is possibly TRBD2 (6 bases). The sequence derives from a man aged 60 to 69 in a cohort sampled during active COVID-19. The source material was peripheral blood. Here the CDR3 DNA reads TGTGCCATCAGTGAGTCAGCGGGCACTGTACGTGAGCAGTTCTTC. Protein sequence: CAISESAGTVREQFF.